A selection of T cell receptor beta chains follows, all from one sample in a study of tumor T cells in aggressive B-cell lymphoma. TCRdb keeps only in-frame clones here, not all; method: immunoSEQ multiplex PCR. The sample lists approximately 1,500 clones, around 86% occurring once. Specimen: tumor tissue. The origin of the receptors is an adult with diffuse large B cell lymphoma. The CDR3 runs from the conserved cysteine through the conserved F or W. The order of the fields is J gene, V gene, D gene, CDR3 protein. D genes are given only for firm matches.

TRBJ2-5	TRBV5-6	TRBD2	CASSPGLAGRGETQYF
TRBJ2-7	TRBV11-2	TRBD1	CASTSFPGQGSIEQYF
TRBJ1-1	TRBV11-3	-	CASSPGTINTEAFF
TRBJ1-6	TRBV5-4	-	CASSFGRAYNSPLHF
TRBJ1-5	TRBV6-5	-	CASKLRRGNQPQHF
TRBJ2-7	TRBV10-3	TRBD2	CAISGGTSESYEQYF
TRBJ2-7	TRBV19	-	CASSQGYSYEQYF
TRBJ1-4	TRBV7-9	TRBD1	CASSPSEDRVPNEKLFF
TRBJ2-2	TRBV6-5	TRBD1	CASSTQGWGTGELFF
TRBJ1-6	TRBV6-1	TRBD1	CASSGQGRGSPLHF
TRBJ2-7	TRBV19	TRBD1	CASSTVETGVEQYF
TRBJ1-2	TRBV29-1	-	CSVQPGTSYYGYTF